This TCR beta chain was profiled in a study of identical twins. Broader study findings: With abundant cord blood beta clonotypes, insertions were fewer; memory repertoires showed no such pattern. Weaker excess twin sharing was seen among beta out-of-frame sequences. For out-of-frame alpha sequences shared by twins, low generation probability was in excess.

CDR1 is LGHNT, CDR2 FRNRAP, per germline. The length of the CDR3 is 13 residues. The V end lost 7 bases, the J end lost 4 bases, and 13 bases lay between the germline ends. Of note for this clonotype: Its antigen is currently unknown.

A universal primer site was created by template switching, with the cDNA bearing unique molecular identifiers. TCRdb reprocessed the 5' RACE reads via MiXCR and lists one record per CDR3 protein. The sample includes around 1.7 million distinct CDR3 sequences, less than 40% of them seen just once. V is TRBV12-5 and J is TRBJ1-1; a possible D gene is TRBD1 (5 bases). Sequencing input: cord blood. The TCR originated in a newborn girl in good health. CDR3 sequence: CASAAGGATEAFF. As DNA, the CDR3 is TGTGCTAGTGCCGCGGGAGGGGCCACTGAAGCTTTCTTT.